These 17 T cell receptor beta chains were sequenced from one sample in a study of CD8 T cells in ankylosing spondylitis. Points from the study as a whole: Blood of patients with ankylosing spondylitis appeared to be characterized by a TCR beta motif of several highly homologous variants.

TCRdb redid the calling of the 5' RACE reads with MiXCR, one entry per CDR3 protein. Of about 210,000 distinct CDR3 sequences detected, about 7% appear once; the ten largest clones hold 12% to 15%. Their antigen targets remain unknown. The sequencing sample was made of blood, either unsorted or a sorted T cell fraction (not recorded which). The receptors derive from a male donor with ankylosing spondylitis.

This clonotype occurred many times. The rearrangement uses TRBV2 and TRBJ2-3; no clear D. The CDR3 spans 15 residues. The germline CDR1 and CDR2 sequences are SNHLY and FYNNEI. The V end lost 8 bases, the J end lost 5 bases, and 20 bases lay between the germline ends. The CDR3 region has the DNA TGTGCCAGCCAAGTGCGCGGACGCCCGGGAGATACGCAGTATTTT. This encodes CASQVRGRPGDTQYF.

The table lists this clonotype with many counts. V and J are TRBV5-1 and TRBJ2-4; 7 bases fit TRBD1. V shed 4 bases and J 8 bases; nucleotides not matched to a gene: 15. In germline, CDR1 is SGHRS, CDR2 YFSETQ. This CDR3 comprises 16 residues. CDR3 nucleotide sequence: TGCGCCAGCAGCCAGGAGACCCGGGACAGAATGGACATTCAGTACTTC. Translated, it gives CASSQETRDRMDIQYF.

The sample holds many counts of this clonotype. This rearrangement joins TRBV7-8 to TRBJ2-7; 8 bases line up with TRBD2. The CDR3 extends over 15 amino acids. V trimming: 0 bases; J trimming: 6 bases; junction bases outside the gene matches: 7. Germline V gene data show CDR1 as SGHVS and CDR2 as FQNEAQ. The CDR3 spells CASSLAVAGMIEQYF. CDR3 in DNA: TGTGCCAGCAGCTTAGCCGTAGCGGGAATGATCGAGCAGTACTTC.

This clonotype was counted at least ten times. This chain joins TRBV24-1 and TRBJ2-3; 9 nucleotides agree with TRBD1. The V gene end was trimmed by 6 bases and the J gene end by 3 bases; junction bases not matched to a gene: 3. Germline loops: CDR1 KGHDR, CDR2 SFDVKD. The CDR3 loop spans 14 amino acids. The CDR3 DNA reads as TGTGCCACCAGTCGGGACAGGGTAACAGATACGCAGTATTTT. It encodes CATSRDRVTDTQYF.

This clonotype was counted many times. The CDR3 nucleotides are TGTGCCAGCAGAAGACAGGACCTGAGGGGCGAGCAGTACTTC. It specifies CASRRQDLRGEQYF. The chain combines TRBV6-2 or TRBV6-3 with TRBJ2-7; D is possibly TRBD1 (6 bases). The CDR3 loop spans 14 amino acids. Germline CDR1 reads MNHEY; CDR2 reads SVGEGT. The V end was cut by 6 bases, the J end by 6 bases, with 18 bases between.

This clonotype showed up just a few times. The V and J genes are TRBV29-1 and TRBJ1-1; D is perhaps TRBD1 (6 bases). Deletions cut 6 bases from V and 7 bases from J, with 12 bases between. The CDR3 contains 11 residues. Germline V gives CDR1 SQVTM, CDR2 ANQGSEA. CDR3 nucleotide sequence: TGCAGCGTGGTCGGGGGGCTTGAAGCTTTCTTT. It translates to CSVVGGLEAFF.

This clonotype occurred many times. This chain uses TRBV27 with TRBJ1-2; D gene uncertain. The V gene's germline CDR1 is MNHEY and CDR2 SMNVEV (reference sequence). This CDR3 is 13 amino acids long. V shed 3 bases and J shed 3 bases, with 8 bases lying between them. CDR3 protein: CASSFSEDYGYTF. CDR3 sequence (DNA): TGTGCCAGCAGTTTTTCAGAAGACTATGGCTACACCTTC.

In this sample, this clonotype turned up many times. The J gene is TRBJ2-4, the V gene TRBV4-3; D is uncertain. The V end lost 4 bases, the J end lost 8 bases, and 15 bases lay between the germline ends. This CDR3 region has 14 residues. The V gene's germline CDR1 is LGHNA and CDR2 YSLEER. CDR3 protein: CASSLNRALDIQYF. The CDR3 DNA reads TGCGCCAGCAGCCTTAATAGGGCCCTTGACATTCAGTACTTC.

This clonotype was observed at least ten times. The chain's CDR3 is CSAEGGGVTEAFF. CDR3 nucleotide sequence: TGCAGTGCCGAAGGAGGGGGCGTGACTGAAGCTTTCTTT. V and J are TRBV20-1 and TRBJ1-1; 7 bases fit TRBD1. Germline V gives CDR1 DFQATT, CDR2 SNEGSKA (reference sequence). The V segment lost 6 bases and the J segment 5 bases; nucleotides outside the gene matches: 9. The CDR3 sequence is 13 residues long.

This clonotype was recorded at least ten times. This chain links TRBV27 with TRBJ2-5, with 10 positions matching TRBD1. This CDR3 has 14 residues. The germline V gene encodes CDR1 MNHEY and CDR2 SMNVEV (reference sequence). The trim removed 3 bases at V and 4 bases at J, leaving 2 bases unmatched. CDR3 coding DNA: TGTGCCAGCAGTTTGGGGACAGGGGCAGAGACCCAGTACTTC. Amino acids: CASSLGTGAETQYF.

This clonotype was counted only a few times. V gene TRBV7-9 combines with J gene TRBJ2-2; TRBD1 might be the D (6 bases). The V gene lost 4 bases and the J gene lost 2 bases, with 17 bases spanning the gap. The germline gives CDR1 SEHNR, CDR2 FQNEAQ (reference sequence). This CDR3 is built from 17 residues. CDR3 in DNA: TGTGCCAGCAGCTCCTACATCGGGACACCAAACACCGGGGAGCTGTTTTTT. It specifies CASSSYIGTPNTGELFF. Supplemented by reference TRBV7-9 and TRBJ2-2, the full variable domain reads DTGVSQNPRHKITKRGQNVTFRCDPISEHNRLYWYRQTLGQGPEFLTYFQNEAQLEKSRLLSDRFSAERPKGSFSTLEIQRTEQGDSAMYLCASSSYIGTPNTGELFFGEGSRLTVL.

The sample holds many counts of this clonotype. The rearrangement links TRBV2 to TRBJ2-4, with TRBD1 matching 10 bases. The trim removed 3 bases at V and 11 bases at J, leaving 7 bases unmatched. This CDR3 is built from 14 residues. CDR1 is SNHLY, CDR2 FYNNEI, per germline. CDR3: CASSDWTGGLVQYF. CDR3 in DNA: TGTGCCAGCAGTGATTGGACAGGGGGATTGGTTCAGTACTTC. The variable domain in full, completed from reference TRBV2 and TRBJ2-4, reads EPEVTQTPSHQVTQMGQEVILRCVPISNHLYFYWYRQILGQKVEFLVSFYNNEISEKSEIFDDQFSVERPDGSNFTLKIRSTKLEDSAMYFCASSDWTGGLVQYFGAGTRLSVL.

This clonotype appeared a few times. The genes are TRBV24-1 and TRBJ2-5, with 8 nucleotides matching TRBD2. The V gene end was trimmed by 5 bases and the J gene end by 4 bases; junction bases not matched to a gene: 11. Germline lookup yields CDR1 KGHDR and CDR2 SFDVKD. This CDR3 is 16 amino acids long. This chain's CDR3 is CATSGDGRGAPETQYF. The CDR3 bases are TGTGCCACCAGTGGGGACGGGCGGGGGGCCCCAGAGACCCAGTACTTC.

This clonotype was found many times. The DNA of the CDR3 is TGTGCCAGCAGCTTTGGACTAGCGGGGCTCGGCGGCGAGCAGTACTTC. Translated: CASSFGLAGLGGEQYF. This rearrangement joins TRBV7-9 to TRBJ2-7, with TRBD2 identical over 12 bases. The CDR3 extends over 16 amino acids. Germline CDR1 SEHNR, CDR2 FQNEAQ (reference sequence). The V and J ends lost 3 bases and 6 bases, in that order; junction bases with no gene match: 9.

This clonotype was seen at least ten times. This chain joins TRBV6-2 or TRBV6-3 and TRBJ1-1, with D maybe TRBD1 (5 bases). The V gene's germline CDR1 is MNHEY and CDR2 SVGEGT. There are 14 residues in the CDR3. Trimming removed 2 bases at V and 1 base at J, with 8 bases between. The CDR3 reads CASSYRRGNTEAFF. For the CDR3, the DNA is TGTGCCAGCAGTTACCGTAGGGGGAACACTGAAGCTTTCTTT.

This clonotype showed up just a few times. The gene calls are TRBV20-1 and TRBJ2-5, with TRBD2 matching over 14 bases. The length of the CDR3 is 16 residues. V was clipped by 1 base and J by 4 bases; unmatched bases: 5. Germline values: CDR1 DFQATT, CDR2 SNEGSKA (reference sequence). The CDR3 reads CSARAKGTSGRETQYF. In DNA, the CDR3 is TGCAGTGCTAGAGCCAAAGGGACTAGCGGGAGAGAGACCCAGTACTTC.

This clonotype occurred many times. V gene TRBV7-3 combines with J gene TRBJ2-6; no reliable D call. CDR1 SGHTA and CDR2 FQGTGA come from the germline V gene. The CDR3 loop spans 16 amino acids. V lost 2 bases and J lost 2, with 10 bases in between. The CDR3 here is CASSLEEQAGANVLTF. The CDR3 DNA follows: TGTGCCAGCAGCTTAGAGGAGCAGGCTGGGGCCAACGTCCTGACTTTC.